The TCR beta chain under discussion was sequenced for a study of blood T cell repertoires in COVID-19 (dated by TCRdb to the early 2020s). For the study in its entirety: Samples covering the acute and convalescent phases of COVID-19 were provided by collaborators in the United States, Italy and Spain. HLA class I and class II types, where available, came from metadata supplied by the sample provider rather than from assay-based typing. The repertoires were made available in a free public database intended to serve as a resource for research on the immune response to SARS-CoV-2. Deeply sampled blood TCRbeta repertoires from subjects exposed to, actively infected with, or recovered from COVID-19 were included in the dataset. Samples were obtained from the ongoing ImmuneRACE study (first 160 participants) and from roughly 1,300 subjects provided by 6 global collaborators. Nearly every sample came with metadata listing a de-identified subject ID, COVID-19 status, age in years and sex. The material from the prospective study consisted of cDNA or gDNA derived from T cells, B-cell-depleted T cells, or PBMCs. Study-level results and caveats: The quantity of clinical and demographic metadata differed by source and by participant and was supplied without curation.

TCRbeta CDR3 regions were amplified from genomic DNA using the immunoSEQ Assay, a bias-controlled multiplex PCR. Per the authors' processing: Within the assay, amplification of reference gene primers was used to estimate how many nucleated cells each sample contained. To quantify the absolute abundance of each unique TCRbeta CDR3 rearrangement, sequence reads were collapsed and filtered. For each sample, productive Simpson clonality was calculated as the square root of Simpson's diversity index across productive rearrangements. Entries here come from immuneACCESS through TCRdb and include only in-frame sequences with V and J called. Some clones fail to appear in such tables; in the studies checked, an unresolved V gene covers under half of the shortfall, and the cause of the remainder is unknown. V, J and clone size are taken as reported in that table, and D and trimming were inferred from the DNA itself. This sample has some 110,000 clones in its table, and approximately 76% of those were observed once. The biggest ten clones account for around 19% of the sample.

Whole blood was collected in K2EDTA tubes by collaborating institutions according to the institutions' own protocols. For TCRbeta analysis, collaborators shipped samples in one of three forms: frozen whole blood, isolated PBMCs, or DNA extracted from either of those sample types. Worth noting for this clone: Its antigen is unknown. Per-base quality was not reported, and no clone a single base away is much larger than it.

Trimming takes 6 bases off V and 0 bases off J; junction bases not matched to a gene: 8. Including cysteine and phenylalanine, the CDR3 has 16 amino acids. The only DNA kept is the CDR3, 48 bases in frame from the first base. The germline V gene sets CDR1 to MNHEY and CDR2 to SVGEGT. This TCR was recovered from a woman aged 70-85 years with acute or convalescent COVID-19. The specimen sequenced was peripheral blood. The chain couples TRBV6-2 or TRBV6-3 to TRBJ2-3, with TRBD2 identical over 8 junction bases. CDR3 region: CASSDSGVISTDTQYF. The bases read TGTGCCAGCAGCGATAGCGGGGTTATTAGCACAGATACGCAGTATTTT.